These 15 T cell receptor beta chains were all obtained from the same sample, sequenced in a study of T-cell reconstitution after alpha-beta-depleted transplantation in children. Preparation of the TCRbeta library was carried out with unique molecular identifiers. TCRdb analysed the PCR reads with MiXCR anew, one entry per CDR3 protein. The top ten hold 0.79% of the sample, which has hundreds of thousands of distinct CDR3 sequences, under 15% seen once. This sample comprised PBMCs, obtained before TCRalphabeta/CD19-depleted stem cell transplant. The source of these receptors is a girl aged 2 to 10 with congenital amegakaryocytic thrombocytopenia, due to receive a stem cell transplant.

DNA of the CDR3: TGCAGTGCAACCCCCGTAGGTACTGTATCCCCCTACGAGCAGTACTTC. Amino acid sequence: CSATPVGTVSPYEQYF. The chain combines TRBV20-1 with TRBJ2-7, with unresolved D. V was clipped by 6 bases and J by 2 bases, with 23 bases between them. Germline loops: CDR1 DFQATT, CDR2 SNEGSKA (reference sequence). The CDR3 has 16 amino acids.

Comments on this clonotype: At one boundary the junction diverges from the germline segment, which might be a read error. This chain joins TRBV19 and TRBJ1-2; D uncertain. Germline CDR1 reads LNHDA; CDR2 reads SQIVND (reference sequence). The CDR3 sequence is 13 residues long. The CDR3 here is CVSSIPQRYGYTF. The CDR3 region has the DNA TGTGTCAGTAGTATCCCGCAGCGCTATGGCTACACCTTC.

On this clonotype: A much larger clone is a single base away; this may be a read error. This chain connects TRBV12-3 or TRBV12-4 to TRBJ1-2; possibly TRBD1 for D (5 bases). The CDR3 is 16 residues long. Here the CDR3 reads CASSFSQGRRNYGYPF. CDR3 DNA sequence: TGTGCCAGCAGTTTTTCCCAGGGACGGAGGAACTATGGCTACCCCTTC.

This chain connects TRBV11-2 to TRBJ1-2; D is unresolved. CDR1 is SGHAT and CDR2 is FQNNGV in the germline V gene. This CDR3 is built from 14 residues. The germline V and J ends were trimmed by 2 bases and 6 bases, with 13 bases remaining between them. Here the CDR3 DNA reads TGTGCCAGCAGCTTAAAGTCCGCGCCGGATGGCTACACCTTC. This encodes CASSLKSAPDGYTF.

This clonotype was detected many times. CDR3 nucleotide sequence: TGCAGCGTTGAGGCAGCGGGAGGGCCGGGAAATGAGCAGTTCTTC. Amino acids: CSVEAAGGPGNEQFF. The chain joins TRBV29-1 to TRBJ2-1, with 10 bases aligning to TRBD2. The CDR3 contains 15 residues. With 3 bases clipped from V and 7 bases from J, the junction kept 9 bases outside the gene matches. Germline CDR1 reads SQVTM; CDR2 reads ANQGSEA.

This clonotype came up a few times. The gene calls are TRBV7-9 and TRBJ2-1; TRBD1 matches 7 bases. V gave up 4 bases and J gave up 0 bases; unmatched junction bases: 6. Germline CDR1 is SEHNR and CDR2 is FQNEAQ (reference sequence). CDR3 length: 16 residues. CDR3 in DNA: TGTGCCAGCAGCTCCCTACAGGGGCGCTCCTACAATGAGCAGTTCTTC. Protein: CASSSLQGRSYNEQFF.

This clonotype came up many times. This rearrangement joins TRBV11-2 to TRBJ2-7, with 10 bases lining up with TRBD2. The germline V gene encodes CDR1 SGHAT and CDR2 FQNNGV. This CDR3 contains 15 residues. Trimming cost V 6 bases and J 7 bases; bases outside gene matches: 12. The CDR3 nucleotides are TGTGCCAGCAGTAATACCGGGACTAGCGCGGGAGAGCAGTACTTC. Translating gives CASSNTGTSAGEQYF.

As regards this clonotype: Possible read error: a much larger clone is one base away. J is TRBJ2-7 and V is TRBV14; D assignment may be TRBD1 or TRBD2 (5 bases each). Germline values: CDR1 SGHDN, CDR2 FVKESK. This CDR3 is 13 amino acids long. V lost 4 bases and J lost 0, with 7 bases in between. This CDR3 is CASSRDVSYEQYF. The CDR3 DNA reads TGTGCCAGCAGCCGGGACGTCTCCTACGAGCAGTACTTC.

The table lists this clonotype with many counts. V gene TRBV20-1 combines with J gene TRBJ1-5, with 7 bases lining up with TRBD1. This CDR3 contains 12 residues. The V gene's germline CDR1 is DFQATT and CDR2 SNEGSKA (reference sequence). Trimming cost V 5 bases and J 10 bases; bases outside gene matches: 8. The chain's CDR3 is CSASTGMQPQHF. DNA of the CDR3: TGCAGTGCTTCGACAGGGATGCAACCCCAGCATTTT.

This clonotype came up a few times. This chain uses TRBV21-1 with TRBJ2-7; the DNA was not used to check the table's D call, TRBD1. TRBV21-1 has pseudogene status. The CDR3 is 14 residues long. CDR3 DNA sequence: TGTGCCAGCAGCAATTTGGACAGGGGCCACGAGCAGTACTTC. This gives the protein CASSNLDRGHEQYF.

This clonotype was counted at least ten times. The gene calls are TRBV12-3 or TRBV12-4 and TRBJ2-5; no definite D call. CDR3 length equals 14 residues. Trimming stripped 3 bases from V and 1 base from J, with 9 bases between. The CDR3 sequence: CASSLRRLQETQYF. The CDR3 DNA sequence: TGTGCCAGCAGTTTGCGGCGGCTCCAAGAGACCCAGTACTTC.

There are a few counts of this clonotype. This chain links TRBV29-1 with TRBJ2-7; D may be TRBD2 (9 bases). Germline V lookup: CDR1 SQVTM, CDR2 ANQGSEA. There are 14 residues in the CDR3. V lost 6 bases and J 4 bases, leaving 19 bases between the germline ends. The CDR3 reads CSVRLADREYEQYF. CDR3 DNA sequence: TGCAGCGTCAGACTAGCGGACAGGGAGTACGAGCAGTACTTC.

This clonotype was detected many times. The genes are TRBV7-3 and TRBJ2-2; D may be TRBD2 (6 bases). Trimming left V 5 bases short and J 1 base short, with 8 bases between. This CDR3 has 14 amino acids. From germline, CDR1 is SGHTA and CDR2 FQGTGA. CDR3 loop: CASSHSGNTGELFF. Here the CDR3 DNA reads TGTGCCAGCAGCCATAGCGGGAACACCGGGGAGCTGTTTTTT.

In the case of this clonotype: A read error may be the cause here, since a much bigger clone is one base away. This chain joins TRBV5-1 and TRBJ1-2; 7 positions match TRBD1. The V gene's germline CDR1 is SGHRS and CDR2 YFSETQ. V trimming: 3 bases; J trimming: 1 base; junction bases outside the gene matches: 3. The CDR3 sequence is 14 residues long. The CDR3 spells CASSSGQINYGYTF. The CDR3 DNA reads as TGCGCCAGCAGCTCGGGACAGATTAACTATGGCTACACCTTC.

In this sample, this clonotype turned up many times. The rearrangement links TRBV10-3 to TRBJ2-2; no clear D gene. This CDR3 has 14 amino acids. Trimming removed 8 bases at V and 1 base at J, with 11 bases between. Germline V gives CDR1 ENHRY, CDR2 SYGVKD. In DNA form, the CDR3 reads TGTGCCATCGGCGTTCGATTGAACACCGGGGAGCTGTTTTTT. The encoded protein is CAIGVRLNTGELFF.